This T cell receptor beta chain is drawn from a study of cytomegalovirus exposure and HLA in healthy donors. Study conclusions and caveats: In vitro confirmation showed a few CMV-associated chains to be CMV antigen specific. Cytomegalovirus association was listed for about 180 TCR beta chains. The dataset shows that most TCR sequences were rare, while some public TCRs occurred in many donors.

Data came from immunoSEQ multiplex PCR; TCRdb stores just in-frame clones and leaves some out. The data contain 150,000 or so clones, roughly 90% of them singletons. From germline, CDR1 is SGHTS and CDR2 YDEGEE. CDR3 length equals 14 residues. V trimming: 1 base; J trimming: 7 bases; junction bases outside the gene matches: 5. Comment on this clone: Its antigen is not known.

The donors formed part of the roughly 120-subject validation cohort, distinct from the roughly 670-subject first cohort. The TCR originated in a man aged 18 to 30 in good health and CMV-seropositive. The chain employs TRBV5-8 and TRBJ2-1; 7 positions match TRBD1. Sequencing was performed on PBMCs. This CDR3 reads CASSLTGVANEQFF. The CDR3 DNA is TGTGCCAGCAGCTTGACAGGGGTTGCGAATGAGCAGTTCTTC.